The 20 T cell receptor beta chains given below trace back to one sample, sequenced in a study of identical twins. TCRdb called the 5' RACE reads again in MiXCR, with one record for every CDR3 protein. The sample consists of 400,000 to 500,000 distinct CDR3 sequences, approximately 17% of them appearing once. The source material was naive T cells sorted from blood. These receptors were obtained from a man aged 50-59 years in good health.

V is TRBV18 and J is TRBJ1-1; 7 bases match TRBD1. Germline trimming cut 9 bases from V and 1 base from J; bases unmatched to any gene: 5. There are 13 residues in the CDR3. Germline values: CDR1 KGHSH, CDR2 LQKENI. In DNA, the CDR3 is TGTGCCAGTAAGGGACAGCAGAACACTGAAGCTTTCTTT. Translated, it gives CASKGQQNTEAFF.

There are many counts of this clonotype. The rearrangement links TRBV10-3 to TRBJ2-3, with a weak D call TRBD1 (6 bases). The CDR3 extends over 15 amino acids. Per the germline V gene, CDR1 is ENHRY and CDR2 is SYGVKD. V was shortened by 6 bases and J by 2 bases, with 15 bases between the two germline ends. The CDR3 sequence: CAISEDRFSTDTQYF. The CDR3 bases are TGTGCCATCAGCGAAGACAGGTTCTCCACAGATACGCAGTATTTT.

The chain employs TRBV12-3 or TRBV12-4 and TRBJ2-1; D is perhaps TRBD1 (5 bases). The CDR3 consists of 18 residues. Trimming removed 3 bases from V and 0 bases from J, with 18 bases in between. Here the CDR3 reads CASSLSQWGGPSYNEQFF. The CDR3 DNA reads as TGTGCCAGCAGTTTGAGTCAATGGGGCGGACCCTCCTACAATGAGCAGTTCTTC.

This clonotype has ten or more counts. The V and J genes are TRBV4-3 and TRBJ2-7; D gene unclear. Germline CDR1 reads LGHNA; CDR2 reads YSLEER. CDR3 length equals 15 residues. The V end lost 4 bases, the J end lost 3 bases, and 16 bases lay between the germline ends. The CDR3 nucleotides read TGCGCCAGCAGCCTAAGCCAGGACGGCTACTACGAGCAGTACTTC. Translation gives CASSLSQDGYYEQYF.

The CDR3 sequence: CASSFRPGQGNGYTF. The CDR3 DNA is TGCGCCAGCAGCTTCCGGCCGGGACAGGGGAATGGCTACACCTTC. The chain combines TRBV5-1 with TRBJ1-2; TRBD1 aligns across 10 bases. Germline-derived CDR1 and CDR2 are SGHRS and YFSETQ. With V trimmed by 2 bases and J by 6 bases, 7 bases remained unmatched. The CDR3 totals 15 residues. The whole variable domain, remainder taken from reference TRBV5-1 and TRBJ1-2, is KAGVTQTPRYLIKTRGQQVTLSCSPISGHRSVSWYQQTPGQGLQFLFEYFSETQRNKGNFPGRFSGRQFSNSRSEMNVSTLELGDSALYLCASSFRPGQGNGYTFGSGTRLTVV.

Here the CDR3 reads CAISESLASGYNEQFF. The CDR3 coding sequence is TGTGCCATCAGTGAGTCGTTGGCTAGCGGATACAATGAGCAGTTCTTC. V gene TRBV10-3 combines with J gene TRBJ2-1; 7 nucleotides align to TRBD2. The germline gives CDR1 ENHRY, CDR2 SYGVKD. This CDR3 region has 16 residues. The V and J ends lost 0 bases and 4 bases, in that order; junction bases with no gene match: 6.

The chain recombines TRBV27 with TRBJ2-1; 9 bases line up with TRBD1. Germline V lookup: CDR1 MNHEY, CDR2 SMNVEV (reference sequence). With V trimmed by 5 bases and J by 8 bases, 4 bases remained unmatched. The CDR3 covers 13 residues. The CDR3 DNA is TGTGCCAGCAGTCCCACAGGGGGCCATGAGCAGTTCTTC. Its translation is CASSPTGGHEQFF.

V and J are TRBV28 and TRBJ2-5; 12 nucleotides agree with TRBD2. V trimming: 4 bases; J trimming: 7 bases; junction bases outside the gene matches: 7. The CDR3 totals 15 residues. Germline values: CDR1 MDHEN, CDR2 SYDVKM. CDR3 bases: TGTGCCAGCAGTTCGACTAGCGGGGGCCGAGGGACCCAGTACTTC. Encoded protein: CASSSTSGGRGTQYF.

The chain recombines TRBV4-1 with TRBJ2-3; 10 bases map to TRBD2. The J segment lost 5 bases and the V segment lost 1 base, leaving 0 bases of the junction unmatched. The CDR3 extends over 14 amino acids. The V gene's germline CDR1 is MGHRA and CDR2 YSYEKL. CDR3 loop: CASSQGTSGDTQYF. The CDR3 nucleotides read TGCGCCAGCAGCCAAGGGACTAGCGGAGATACGCAGTATTTT.

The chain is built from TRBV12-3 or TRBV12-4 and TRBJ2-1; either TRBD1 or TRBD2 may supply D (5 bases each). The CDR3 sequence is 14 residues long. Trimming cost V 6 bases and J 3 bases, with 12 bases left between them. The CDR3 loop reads CASRGDGLYNEQFF. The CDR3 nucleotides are TGTGCCAGCAGGGGGGACGGGCTCTACAATGAGCAGTTCTTC.

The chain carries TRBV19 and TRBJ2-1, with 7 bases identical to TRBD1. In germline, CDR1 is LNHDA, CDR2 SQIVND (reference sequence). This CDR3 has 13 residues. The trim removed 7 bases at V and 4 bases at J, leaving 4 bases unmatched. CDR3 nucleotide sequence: TGTGCCAGTATAGGCAGGGGGTACAATGAGCAGTTCTTC. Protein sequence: CASIGRGYNEQFF.

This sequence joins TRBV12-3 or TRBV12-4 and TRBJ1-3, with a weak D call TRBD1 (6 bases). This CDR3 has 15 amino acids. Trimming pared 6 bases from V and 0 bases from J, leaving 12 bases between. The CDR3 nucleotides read TGTGCCAGCAGGTCGACAGGTCTCTCTGGAAACACCATATATTTT. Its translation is CASRSTGLSGNTIYF.

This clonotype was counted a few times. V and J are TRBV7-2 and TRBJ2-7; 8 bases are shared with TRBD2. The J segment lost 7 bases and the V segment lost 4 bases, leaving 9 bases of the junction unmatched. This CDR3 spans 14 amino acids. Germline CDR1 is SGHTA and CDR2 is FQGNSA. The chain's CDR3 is CASSSAGGLKEQYF. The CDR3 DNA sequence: TGTGCCAGCAGCTCGGCGGGAGGATTGAAAGAGCAGTACTTC.

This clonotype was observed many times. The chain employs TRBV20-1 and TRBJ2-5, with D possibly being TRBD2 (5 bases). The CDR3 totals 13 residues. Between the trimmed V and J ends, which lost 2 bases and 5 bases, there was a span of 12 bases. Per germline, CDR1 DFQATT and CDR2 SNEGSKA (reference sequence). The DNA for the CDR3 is TGCAGTGCTAGATGGCCCTCGGGGGAGACCCAGTACTTC. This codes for CSARWPSGETQYF.

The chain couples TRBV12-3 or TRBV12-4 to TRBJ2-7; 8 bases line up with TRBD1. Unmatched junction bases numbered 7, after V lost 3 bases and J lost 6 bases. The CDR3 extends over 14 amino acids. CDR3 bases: TGTGCCAGCAGTTTCGGTCAGGGGGCGGGCGAGCAGTACTTC. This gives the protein CASSFGQGAGEQYF.

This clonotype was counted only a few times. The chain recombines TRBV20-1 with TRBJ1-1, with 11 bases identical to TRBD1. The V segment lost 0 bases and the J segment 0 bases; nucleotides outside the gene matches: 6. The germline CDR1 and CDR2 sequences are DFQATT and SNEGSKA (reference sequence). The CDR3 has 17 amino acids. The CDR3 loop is CSARDPGGQGVNTEAFF. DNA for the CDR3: TGCAGTGCTAGAGATCCTGGGGGACAGGGGGTGAACACTGAAGCTTTCTTT.

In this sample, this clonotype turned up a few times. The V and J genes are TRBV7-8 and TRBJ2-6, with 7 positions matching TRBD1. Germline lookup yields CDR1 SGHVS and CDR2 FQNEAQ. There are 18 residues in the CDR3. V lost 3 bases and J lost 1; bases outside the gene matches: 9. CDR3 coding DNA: TGTGCCAGCAGCTTCTCCTCGACAGGGCGGTCTGGGGCCAACGTCCTGACTTTC. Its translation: CASSFSSTGRSGANVLTF. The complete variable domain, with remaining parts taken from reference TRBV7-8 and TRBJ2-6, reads GAGVSQSPRYKVAKRGQDVALRCDPISGHVSLFWYQQALGQGPEFLTYFQNEAQLDKSGLPSDRFFAERPEGSVSTLKIQRTQQEDSAVYLCASSFSSTGRSGANVLTFGAGSRLTVL.

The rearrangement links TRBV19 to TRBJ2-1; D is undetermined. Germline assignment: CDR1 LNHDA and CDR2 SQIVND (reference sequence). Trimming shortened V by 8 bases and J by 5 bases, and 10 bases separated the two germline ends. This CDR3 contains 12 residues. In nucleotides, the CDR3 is TGTGCCAGTCGCCGAGGTAACAATGAGCAGTTCTTC. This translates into CASRRGNNEQFF.

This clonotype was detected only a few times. The CDR3 sequence is CASSWGLRYQETQYF. The CDR3 coding sequence is TGCGCCAGCAGCTGGGGACTTAGATACCAAGAGACCCAGTACTTC. The chain uses TRBV5-1 and TRBJ2-5; D is possibly TRBD2 (6 bases). The germline V and J ends were trimmed by 3 bases and 0 bases, with 12 bases remaining between them. Germline assignment: CDR1 SGHRS and CDR2 YFSETQ. The CDR3 spans 15 residues.

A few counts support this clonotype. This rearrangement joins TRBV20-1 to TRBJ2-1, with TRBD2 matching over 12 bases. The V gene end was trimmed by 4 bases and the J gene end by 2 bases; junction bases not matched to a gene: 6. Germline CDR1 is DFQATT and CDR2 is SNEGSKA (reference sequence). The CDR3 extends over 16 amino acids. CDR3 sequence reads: CSAKKLAGGPYNEQFF. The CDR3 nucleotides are TGCAGTGCTAAAAAACTAGCGGGAGGCCCCTACAATGAGCAGTTCTTC.